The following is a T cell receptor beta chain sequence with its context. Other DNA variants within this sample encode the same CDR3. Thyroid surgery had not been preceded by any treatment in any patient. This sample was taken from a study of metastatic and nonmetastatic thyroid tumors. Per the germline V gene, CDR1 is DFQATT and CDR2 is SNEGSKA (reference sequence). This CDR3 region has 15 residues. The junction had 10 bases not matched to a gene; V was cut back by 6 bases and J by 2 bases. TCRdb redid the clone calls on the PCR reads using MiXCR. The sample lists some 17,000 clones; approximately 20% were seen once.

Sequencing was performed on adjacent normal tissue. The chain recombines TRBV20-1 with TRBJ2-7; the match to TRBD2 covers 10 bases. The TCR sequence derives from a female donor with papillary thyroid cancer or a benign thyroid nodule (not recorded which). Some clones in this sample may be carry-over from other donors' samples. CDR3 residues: CSAIPSGSSTYEQYF. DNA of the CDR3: TGCAGTGCGATCCCTAGCGGGAGCTCAACCTACGAGCAGTACTTC.